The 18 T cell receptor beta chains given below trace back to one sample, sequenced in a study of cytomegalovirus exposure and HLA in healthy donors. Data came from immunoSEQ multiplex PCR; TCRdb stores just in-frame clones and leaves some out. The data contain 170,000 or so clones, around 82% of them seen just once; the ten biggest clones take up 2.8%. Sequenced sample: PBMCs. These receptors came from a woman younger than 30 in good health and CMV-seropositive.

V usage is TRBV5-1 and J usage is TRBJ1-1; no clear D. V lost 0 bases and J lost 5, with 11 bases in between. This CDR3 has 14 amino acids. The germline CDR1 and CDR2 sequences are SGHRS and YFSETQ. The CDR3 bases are TGCGCCAGCAGCTTGGCCAAATCGGGGACTGAAGCTTTCTTT. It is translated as CASSLAKSGTEAFF.

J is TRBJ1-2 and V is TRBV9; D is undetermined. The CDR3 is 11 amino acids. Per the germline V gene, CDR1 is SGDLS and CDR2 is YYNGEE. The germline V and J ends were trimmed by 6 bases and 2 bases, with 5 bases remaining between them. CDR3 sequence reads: CASKTNYGYTF. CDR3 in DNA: TGTGCCAGCAAAACAAACTATGGCTACACCTTC.

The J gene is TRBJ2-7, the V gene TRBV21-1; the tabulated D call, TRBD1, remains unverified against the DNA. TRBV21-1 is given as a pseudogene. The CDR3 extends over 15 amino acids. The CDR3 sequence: CASSPWTGSSYEQYF. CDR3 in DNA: TGTGCCAGCAGCCCTTGGACAGGGAGCTCCTACGAGCAGTACTTC.

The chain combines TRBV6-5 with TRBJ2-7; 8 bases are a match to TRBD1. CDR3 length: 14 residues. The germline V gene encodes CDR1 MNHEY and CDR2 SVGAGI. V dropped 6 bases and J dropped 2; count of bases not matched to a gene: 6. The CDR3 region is CASSPTGAPYEQYF. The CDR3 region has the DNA TGTGCCAGCAGCCCGACAGGGGCCCCCTACGAGCAGTACTTC.

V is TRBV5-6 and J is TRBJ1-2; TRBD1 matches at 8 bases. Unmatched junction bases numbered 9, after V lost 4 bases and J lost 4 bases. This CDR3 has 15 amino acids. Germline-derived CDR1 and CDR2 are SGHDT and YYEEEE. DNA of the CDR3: TGTGCCAGCAGCCCAGGACAGGGCATCCTCTATGGCTACACCTTC. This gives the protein CASSPGQGILYGYTF.

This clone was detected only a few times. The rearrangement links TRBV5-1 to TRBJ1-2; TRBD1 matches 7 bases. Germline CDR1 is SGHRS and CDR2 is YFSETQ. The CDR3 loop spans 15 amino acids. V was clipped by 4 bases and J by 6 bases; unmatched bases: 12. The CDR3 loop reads CASSPGTERVNGYTF. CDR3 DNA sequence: TGCGCCAGCAGCCCTGGGACAGAGCGGGTGAATGGCTACACCTTC.

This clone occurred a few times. This CDR3 reads CASSFDPDRENSPLHF. The CDR3 DNA reads TGTGCCAGCAGCTTTGACCCGGACAGGGAGAATTCACCCCTCCACTTT. The chain couples TRBV7-3 to TRBJ1-6, with 8 bases aligning to TRBD1. The CDR3 consists of 16 residues. Germline-derived CDR1 and CDR2 are SGHTA and FQGTGA. V lost 3 bases and J lost 7; bases outside the gene matches: 8.

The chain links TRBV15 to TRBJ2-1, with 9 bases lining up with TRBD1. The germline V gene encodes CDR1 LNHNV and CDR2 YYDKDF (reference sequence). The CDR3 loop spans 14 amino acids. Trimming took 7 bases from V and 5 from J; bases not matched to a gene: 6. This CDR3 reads CATTRDRAHNEQFF. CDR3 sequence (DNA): TGTGCCACCACCCGGGACAGGGCCCACAATGAGCAGTTCTTC.

This chain's CDR3 is CASSLRDKGYEQYF. The CDR3 DNA reads TGTGCCAGCAGCTTACGCGACAAGGGGTACGAGCAGTACTTC. The V gene is TRBV7-3, the J gene TRBJ2-7; the D gene is possibly TRBD1 (5 bases). The CDR3 length is 14 residues. The germline V and J ends were trimmed by 2 bases and 4 bases, with 12 bases remaining between them. CDR1 SGHTA and CDR2 FQGTGA come from the germline V gene.

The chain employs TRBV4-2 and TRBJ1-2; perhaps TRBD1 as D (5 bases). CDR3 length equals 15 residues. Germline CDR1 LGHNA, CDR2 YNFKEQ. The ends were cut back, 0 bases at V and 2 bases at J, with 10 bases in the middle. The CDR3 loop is CASSQDRANNYGYTF. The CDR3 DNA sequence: TGTGCCAGCAGCCAAGACAGGGCCAACAACTATGGCTACACCTTC.

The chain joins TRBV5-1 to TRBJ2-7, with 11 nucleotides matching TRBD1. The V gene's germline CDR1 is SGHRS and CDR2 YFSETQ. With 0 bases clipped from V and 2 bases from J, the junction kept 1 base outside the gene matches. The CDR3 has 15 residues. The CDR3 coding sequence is TGCGCCAGCAGCTTGGCGGGACAGGGGGCCTACGAGCAGTACTTC. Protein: CASSLAGQGAYEQYF.

The CDR3 spells CASFPGGTGEQYF. In nucleotides, the CDR3 is TGTGCCAGCTTTCCGGGGGGGACTGGGGAGCAGTACTTC. This chain links TRBV6-5 with TRBJ2-7; 8 positions match TRBD2. The ends lost 8 bases at V and 7 bases at J; junction bases unmatched: 10. Germline CDR1 is MNHEY and CDR2 is SVGAGI. The CDR3 length is 13 residues.

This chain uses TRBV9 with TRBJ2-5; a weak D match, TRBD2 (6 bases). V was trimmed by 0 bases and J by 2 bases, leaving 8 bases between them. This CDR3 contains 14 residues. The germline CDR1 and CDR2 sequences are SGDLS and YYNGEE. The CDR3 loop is CASSVDGTQETQYF. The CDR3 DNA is TGTGCCAGCAGCGTAGATGGGACTCAAGAGACCCAGTACTTC.

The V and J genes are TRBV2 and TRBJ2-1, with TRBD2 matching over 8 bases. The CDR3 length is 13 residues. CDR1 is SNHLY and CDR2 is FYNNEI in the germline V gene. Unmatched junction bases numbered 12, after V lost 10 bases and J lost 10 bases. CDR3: CATTIGGGKEQFF. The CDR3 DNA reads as TGTGCCACCACTATCGGGGGGGGAAAGGAGCAGTTCTTC.

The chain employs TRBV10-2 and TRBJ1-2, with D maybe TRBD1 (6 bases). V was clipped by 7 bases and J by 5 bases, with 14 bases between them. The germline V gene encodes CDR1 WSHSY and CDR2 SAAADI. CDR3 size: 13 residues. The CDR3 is CASTLDSRYGYTF. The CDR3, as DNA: TGCGCCAGCACATTGGACAGCCGTTATGGCTACACCTTC.

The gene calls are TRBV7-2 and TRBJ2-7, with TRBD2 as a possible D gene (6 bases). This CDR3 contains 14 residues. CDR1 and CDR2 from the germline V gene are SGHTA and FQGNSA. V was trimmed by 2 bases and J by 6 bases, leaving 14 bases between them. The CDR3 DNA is TGTGCCAGCAGCTTAAAGGGACTGCTACTCGAGCAGTACTTC. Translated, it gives CASSLKGLLLEQYF.

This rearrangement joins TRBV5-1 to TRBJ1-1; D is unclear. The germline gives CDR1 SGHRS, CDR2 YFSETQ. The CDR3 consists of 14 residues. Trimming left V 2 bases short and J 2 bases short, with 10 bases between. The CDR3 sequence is CASSFRDPNTEAFF. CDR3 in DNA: TGCGCCAGCAGCTTCCGGGATCCCAACACTGAAGCTTTCTTT. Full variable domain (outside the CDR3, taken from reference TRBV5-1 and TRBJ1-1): KAGVTQTPRYLIKTRGQQVTLSCSPISGHRSVSWYQQTPGQGLQFLFEYFSETQRNKGNFPGRFSGRQFSNSRSEMNVSTLELGDSALYLCASSFRDPNTEAFFGQGTRLTVV.

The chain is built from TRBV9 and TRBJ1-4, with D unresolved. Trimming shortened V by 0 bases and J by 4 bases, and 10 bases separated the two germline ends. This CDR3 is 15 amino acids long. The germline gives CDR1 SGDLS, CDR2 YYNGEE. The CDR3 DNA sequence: TGTGCCAGCAGCGTAGCGGCAGGACTTAATGAAAAACTGTTTTTT. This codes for CASSVAAGLNEKLFF.